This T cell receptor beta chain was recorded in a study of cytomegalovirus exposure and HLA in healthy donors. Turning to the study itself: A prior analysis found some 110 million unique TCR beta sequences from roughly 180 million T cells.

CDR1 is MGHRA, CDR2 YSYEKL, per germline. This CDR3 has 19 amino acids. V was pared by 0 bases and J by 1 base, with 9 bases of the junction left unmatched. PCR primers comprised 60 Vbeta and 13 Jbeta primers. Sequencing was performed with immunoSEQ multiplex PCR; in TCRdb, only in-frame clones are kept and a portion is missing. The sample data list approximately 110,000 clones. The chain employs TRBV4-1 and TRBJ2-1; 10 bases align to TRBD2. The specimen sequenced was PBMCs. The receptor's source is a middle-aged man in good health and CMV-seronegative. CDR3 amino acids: CASSQDKAGGWKSYNEQFF. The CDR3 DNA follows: TGCGCCAGCAGCCAAGACAAAGCGGGAGGGTGGAAGTCCTACAATGAGCAGTTCTTC.